These 24 T cell receptor beta chains came from one sample sequenced in a study of blood T cell repertoires in COVID-19. Libraries were prepared by immunoSEQ multiplex PCR; TCRdb keeps only in-frame clonotypes and omits some of them. The table has 400,000 to 500,000 clones, 86% seen once. Sequencing was performed on peripheral blood. The receptors here all came from a woman younger than 45 with active or convalescent COVID-19.

This clone turned up a few times. This chain uses TRBV5-6 with TRBJ1-2, with 7 positions matching TRBD1. CDR3 size: 13 residues. Germline V CDR1 and CDR2: SGHDT, YYEEEE. Trimming removed 6 bases from V and 5 bases from J; junction bases left unmatched: 7. For the CDR3, the DNA is TGTGCCAGCACCTACAGGGGCCTTTATGGCTACACCTTC. Translating gives CASTYRGLYGYTF.

The rearrangement joins TRBV6-2 or TRBV6-3 to TRBJ2-2; a weak D match, TRBD2 (6 bases). The germline gives CDR1 MNHEY, CDR2 SVGEGT. V lost 2 bases to trimming and J lost 8 bases, with 9 bases between them. The CDR3 contains 13 residues. CDR3 bases: TGTGCCAGCAGTTACGGAGGGGCTGGGGAGCTGTTTTTT. It codes for CASSYGGAGELFF.

This chain uses TRBV4-1 with TRBJ1-3, with D possibly matching TRBD1 (6 bases). Germline CDR1 is MGHRA and CDR2 is YSYEKL. This CDR3 has 15 amino acids. V was cut by 0 bases and J by 4 bases, with 10 bases left in between. CDR3 nucleotide sequence: TGCGCCAGCAGCCAAGATCGAGACAGGGGAAACACCATATATTTT. Translating gives CASSQDRDRGNTIYF.

The CDR3 coding sequence is TGTGCCAGCAGTGGACTAGCGGGGGGGGATGAGCAGTTCTTC. Protein sequence: CASSGLAGGDEQFF. J is TRBJ2-1 and V is TRBV4-2; TRBD2 agrees at 15 bases. This CDR3 has 14 residues. Losses at the gene ends were 6 bases for V and 8 bases for J; bases not matched to a gene: 2. From germline, CDR1 is LGHNA and CDR2 YNFKEQ.

The chain couples TRBV5-8 to TRBJ2-7, with 7 nucleotides matching TRBD1. CDR1 and CDR2 (germline): SGHTS, YDEGEE. Losses at the gene ends were 4 bases for V and 2 bases for J; bases not matched to a gene: 12. This CDR3 region has 16 residues. CDR3 residues: CASSIRQGSWPYEQYF. CDR3 DNA sequence: TGTGCCAGCAGCATAAGACAGGGATCGTGGCCCTACGAGCAGTACTTC.

About this clone itself: This specimen includes other DNA sequences encoding the same CDR3. The chain joins TRBV5-4 to TRBJ2-3, with D unresolved. Trimming took off 1 base at V and 3 bases at J, with 3 bases between the two ends. Germline-derived CDR1 and CDR2 are SGHNT and YYREEE (reference sequence). The CDR3 runs 12 residues. This chain's CDR3 is CASSLSTDTQYF. DNA for the CDR3: TGTGCCAGCAGCTTGTCAACAGATACGCAGTATTTT.

This clone turned up a few times. This chain connects TRBV2 to TRBJ2-3, with D hard to call. Per germline, CDR1 SNHLY and CDR2 FYNNEI. There are 12 residues in the CDR3. Trimming removed 4 bases from V and 2 bases from J, with 4 bases in between. CDR3 sequence (DNA): TGTGCCAGCAGTGTTAACACAGATACGCAGTATTTT. Translating it yields CASSVNTDTQYF.

The chain joins TRBV5-1 to TRBJ1-2; 8 bases are shared with TRBD1. V shed 4 bases and J 7 bases; nucleotides not matched to a gene: 6. This CDR3 comprises 13 residues. CDR1 is SGHRS and CDR2 is YFSETQ in the germline V gene. This chain's CDR3 is CASSGGQDVGYTF. The CDR3 DNA reads as TGCGCCAGCAGCGGGGGACAGGATGTTGGCTACACCTTC.

The rearrangement uses TRBV6-1 and TRBJ1-5, with 9 bases lining up with TRBD1. The V and J ends lost 2 bases and 16 bases, in that order; junction bases with no gene match: 6. CDR3 length: 12 amino acids. CDR1 and CDR2 from the germline V gene are MNHNS and SASEGT. CDR3 nucleotides: TGTGCCAGCAGTGAAATGGGGACAGGGTTCCATTTT. Residues: CASSEMGTGFHF.

The V gene is TRBV19, the J gene TRBJ2-1; 8 bases are a match to TRBD2. The J segment lost 3 bases and the V segment lost 3 bases, leaving 4 bases of the junction unmatched. CDR1 and CDR2 from the germline V gene are LNHDA and SQIVND (reference sequence). The CDR3 covers 15 residues. The CDR3 region has the DNA TGTGCCAGTAGTATGAGCGGGAGCCTCTACAATGAGCAGTTCTTC. This sequence encodes CASSMSGSLYNEQFF.

V is TRBV2 and J is TRBJ1-5, with D possibly TRBD1 on 6 matching bases. This CDR3 has 12 amino acids. Germline V lookup: CDR1 SNHLY, CDR2 FYNNEI. Trimming stripped 7 bases from V and 4 bases from J, with 8 bases between. CDR3 region: CASNRANQPQHF. The CDR3 DNA reads as TGTGCCAGCAACAGGGCTAATCAGCCCCAGCATTTT.

V usage is TRBV7-8 and J usage is TRBJ2-1; D gene uncertain. The V gene's germline CDR1 is SGHVS and CDR2 FQNEAQ. Trimming left V 0 bases short and J 9 bases short, with 9 bases between. The CDR3 consists of 13 residues. CDR3 amino acids: CASSLAGHREQFF. As DNA, the CDR3 is TGTGCCAGCAGCTTAGCGGGCCACCGTGAGCAGTTCTTC.

The gene calls are TRBV6-5 and TRBJ2-7, with unresolved D. This CDR3 is built from 11 residues. V was trimmed by 7 bases and J by 4 bases, leaving 8 bases between them. Per the germline V gene, CDR1 is MNHEY and CDR2 is SVGAGI. The DNA of the CDR3 is TGTGCCAGCATGGCGGATTACGAGCAGTACTTC. This codes for CASMADYEQYF.

The chain carries TRBV7-9 and TRBJ1-1; D possibly corresponds to TRBD1 (5 bases). Germline V gives CDR1 SEHNR, CDR2 FQNEAQ (reference sequence). This CDR3 is built from 15 residues. V was cut by 0 bases and J by 1 base, with 9 bases left in between. The CDR3 coding sequence is TGTGCCAGCAGCTTAGCGGGGGGACCGAACACTGAAGCTTTCTTT. This encodes CASSLAGGPNTEAFF. Based on the CDR3 plus reference TRBV7-9 and TRBJ1-1, the full variable domain is DTGVSQNPRHKITKRGQNVTFRCDPISEHNRLYWYRQTLGQGPEFLTYFQNEAQLEKSRLLSDRFSAERPKGSFSTLEIQRTEQGDSAMYLCASSLAGGPNTEAFFGQGTRLTVV.

This clone was observed a handful of times. This chain uses TRBV7-8 with TRBJ1-5; 8 nucleotides align to TRBD1. The V and J ends lost 1 base and 5 bases, in that order; junction bases with no gene match: 4. CDR1 and CDR2 (germline): SGHVS, FQNEAQ. The CDR3 consists of 15 residues. CDR3 loop: CASSLGYRGDQPQHF. The CDR3, as DNA: TGTGCCAGCAGCTTAGGTTACAGGGGGGATCAGCCCCAGCATTTT.

The V gene is TRBV27, the J gene TRBJ1-2; the D is unclear. The CDR3 consists of 15 residues. Per germline, CDR1 MNHEY and CDR2 SMNVEV (reference sequence). Deletions cut 1 base from V and 8 bases from J, with 17 bases between. CDR3 sequence (DNA): TGTGCCAGCAGTTTATATGTCGGGTTCGATCAGGGCTACACCTTC. It is translated as CASSLYVGFDQGYTF.

The chain uses TRBV30 and TRBJ2-3; D is uncertain. The CDR3 loop spans 14 amino acids. The V and J ends lost 5 bases and 1 base respectively, with 13 bases between them. Germline values: CDR1 GTSNPN, CDR2 SVGIG (reference sequence). As DNA, the CDR3 is TGTGCCTGGGAGACTCCCTTGGGCACAGATACGCAGTATTTT. It translates to CAWETPLGTDTQYF.

This chain uses TRBV7-8 with TRBJ1-1; D is ambiguous. The CDR3 is 15 amino acids. In germline, CDR1 is SGHVS, CDR2 FQNEAQ. V lost 1 base and J 3 bases, leaving 12 bases between the germline ends. This CDR3 reads CASSLVGLGYTEAFF. For the CDR3, the DNA is TGTGCCAGCAGCTTAGTCGGACTCGGGTACACTGAAGCTTTCTTT.

The chain has TRBV2 and TRBJ1-3, with 7 nucleotides matching TRBD1. The CDR3 covers 15 residues. In germline, CDR1 is SNHLY, CDR2 FYNNEI. J gave up 0 bases and V 6 bases, and 5 bases lay outside the gene matches. In DNA, the CDR3 is TGTGCCAGCAGACCGACAGGGTCCTCTGGAAACACCATATATTTT. Amino acids: CASRPTGSSGNTIYF. Combining the CDR3 with reference TRBV2 and TRBJ1-3 gives the whole variable domain EPEVTQTPSHQVTQMGQEVILRCVPISNHLYFYWYRQILGQKVEFLVSFYNNEISEKSEIFDDQFSVERPDGSNFTLKIRSTKLEDSAMYFCASRPTGSSGNTIYFGEGSWLTVV.

The CDR3 DNA follows: TGTGCCAGCAGTGAAAGCTGGGCGAGCTCTGGAAACACCATATATTTT. Translating gives CASSESWASSGNTIYF. The rearrangement uses TRBV2 and TRBJ1-3, with unresolved D. This CDR3 has 16 residues. V was trimmed by 2 bases and J by 0 bases, leaving 11 bases between them. The germline CDR1 and CDR2 sequences are SNHLY and FYNNEI.

The rearrangement joins TRBV15 to TRBJ1-2; 10 bases are a match to TRBD1. V was clipped by 5 bases and J by 8 bases; unmatched bases: 5. Germline V gene sequence: CDR1 LNHNV, CDR2 YYDKDF (reference sequence). The CDR3 extends over 13 amino acids. The CDR3 nucleotides are TGTGCCACCAGCGTCGGGACAGGGGTAGGCTACACCTTC. This codes for CATSVGTGVGYTF. The whole variable domain, filled in from reference TRBV15 and TRBJ1-2, reads DAMVIQNPRYQVTQFGKPVTLSCSQTLNHNVMYWYQQKSSQAPKLLFHYYDKDFNNEADTPDNFQSRRPNTSFCFLDIRSPGLGDTAMYLCATSVGTGVGYTFGSGTRLTVV.

In this sample, this clone turned up once. The V gene is TRBV15, the J gene TRBJ1-2; D possibly corresponds to TRBD1 (6 bases). This CDR3 spans 15 amino acids. Trimming removed 4 bases at V and 4 bases at J, with 16 bases between. Germline V lookup: CDR1 LNHNV, CDR2 YYDKDF (reference sequence). The CDR3 DNA reads TGTGCCACCAGCATCGGTACCTCAGGGGTCTATGGCTACACCTTC. This gives the protein CATSIGTSGVYGYTF.

V is TRBV12-3 or TRBV12-4 and J is TRBJ1-5; D unclear. The CDR3 sequence is 12 residues long. The V gene lost 6 bases and the J gene lost 1 base, with 4 bases spanning the gap. CDR3 bases: TGTGCCAGCAGCCAAAGCAATCAGCCCCAGCATTTT. This gives the protein CASSQSNQPQHF.

This rearrangement joins TRBV5-4 to TRBJ2-1, with 10 bases aligning to TRBD2. The V gene's germline CDR1 is SGHNT and CDR2 YYREEE (reference sequence). The trim removed 5 bases at V and 8 bases at J, leaving 4 bases unmatched. The CDR3 length is 13 residues. CDR3 sequence: CASSLAGVDEQFF. In DNA form, the CDR3 reads TGTGCCAGCAGTCTAGCGGGAGTGGATGAGCAGTTCTTC.